The rows below give T cell receptor beta chains drawn from one sample of a study of T cell responses to AZD1222 COVID-19 vaccine. Libraries were prepared by immunoSEQ multiplex PCR; TCRdb keeps only in-frame clonotypes and omits some of them. The repertoire holds around 92,000 clones, with approximately 91% as singletons. Sequences were derived from peripheral blood, sampled on day 0 of AZD1222 vaccination. These receptors originate from an adult in good health. Each CDR3 is given with its conserved first and last residue. Each record gives: D gene, clone size, J gene, V gene, CDR3 DNA, CDR3 protein. A D gene is named only where the DNA matches it firmly. Expanded clones are given a class, and other clones once, few, many or no size at all.

NA NA TRBJ1-2 TRBV3-1/TRBV3-2 TGTGCCAGCGGGGGGGACTATGGCTACACCTTC CASGGDYGYTF
NA NA TRBJ2-1 TRBV4-2 TGTGCCAGCAGCTTCCAAGGGAGCACCTACAATGAGCAGTTCTTC CASSFQGSTYNEQFF
NA NA TRBJ1-1 TRBV19 TGTGCCAGTAGTGTGGCCGAGAACACTGAAGCTTTCTTT CASSVAENTEAFF
NA once TRBJ1-5 TRBV6-4 TGTGCCAGCAGTGACTCCACCGGCCTCGGATCAGGTAATTGCGATCAGCCCCAGCATTTT CASSDSTGLGSGNCDQPQHF
TRBD2 NA TRBJ2-5 TRBV3-1/TRBV3-2 TGTGCCAGCAGCCTCACTAGCGGGGGTTCCCAAGAGACCCAGTACTTC CASSLTSGGSQETQYF
NA once TRBJ1-5 TRBV4-1 TGCGCCAGCAGCCAAAAGGGGGAGAACCGTAATCAGCCCCAGCATTTT CASSQKGENRNQPQHF
NA NA TRBJ1-5 TRBV5-1 TGCGCCAGCAGCTTGGGGCAAGAGAATCAGCCCCAGCATTTT CASSLGQENQPQHF
NA NA TRBJ2-7 TRBV11-1 TGTGCCAGCAGCCCGGGACGTGGTGGAGCGACGTACGAGCAGTACTTC CASSPGRGGATYEQYF
TRBD1 NA TRBJ1-6 TRBV19 TGTGCCAGTAGTATAACTCGACAGGGAGGAAATTCACCCCTCCACTTT CASSITRQGGNSPLHF
TRBD1 NA TRBJ1-2 TRBV7-2 TGTGCCAGCAGCCGGCAACAGGGGGTTCTTGGCTACACCTTC CASSRQQGVLGYTF
NA NA TRBJ2-1 TRBV18 TGTGCCAGCTCATTATACGTTGTATCCAGCTCCTACAATGAGCAGTTCTTC CASSLYVVSSSYNEQFF
TRBD2 NA TRBJ2-7 TRBV4-3 TGCGCCAGCAGCCAAGTGAGGACTAGCGGCTACGAGCAGTACTTC CASSQVRTSGYEQYF
TRBD1 NA TRBJ1-2 TRBV4-3 TGCGCCAGCAGCCAAGGGACAGGGGTAGACTATGGCTACACCTTC CASSQGTGVDYGYTF
NA NA TRBJ1-2 TRBV28 TGTGCCAGCAGCCTCGACCTATATGGCTACACCTTC CASSLDLYGYTF
TRBD1 NA TRBJ1-2 TRBV4-3 TGCGCCAGCAGCCAAGATCCAGGGACAGAATATGGCTACACCTTC CASSQDPGTEYGYTF
NA few TRBJ2-7 TRBV3-1/TRBV3-2 TGTGCCAGCAGCCAAGATAAGGACGAGCAGTACTTC CASSQDKDEQYF
TRBD1 NA TRBJ1-2 TRBV9 TGTGCCAGCAGCCCCAGTCCCGGGACAGCTAACTATGGCTACACCTTC CASSPSPGTANYGYTF
TRBD1 NA TRBJ1-4 TRBV2 TGTGCCAGCAGGGACTATGACAGGGGAACTAATGAAAAACTGTTTTTT CASRDYDRGTNEKLFF
NA NA TRBJ1-2 TRBV3-1/TRBV3-2 TGTGCCAGCAGCCCCTGGGGCAGGGCAGGCAGGAATGGCTACACCTTC CASSPWGRAGRNGYTF
NA NA TRBJ2-7 TRBV5-5 TGTGCCAGCAGCTTGGCCGGGAAGAGGGAACCGTACTTC CASSLAGKREPYF
NA NA TRBJ1-1 TRBV7-9 TGTGCCAGCAGCTCCCCACTCCGGGGTAGCACTGAAGCTTTCTTT CASSSPLRGSTEAFF
NA NA TRBJ1-1 TRBV6-2/TRBV6-3 TGTGCCAGCAGTTACGGTATGAACACTGAAGCTTTCTTT CASSYGMNTEAFF
TRBD1 NA TRBJ1-2 TRBV5-6 TGTGCCAGCAGCTCTACCGGGACAGGCGACGGCTACACCTTC CASSSTGTGDGYTF
NA once TRBJ1-1 TRBV11-3 TGTGCCAGCAGCTTAGATGTCAGGGTTTTGTCTGAAGCTTTCTTT CASSLDVRVLSEAFF
TRBD1 NA TRBJ2-3 TRBV9 TGTGCCAGCAGCCCGCGGACAGGGGGCACAGATACGCAGTATTTT CASSPRTGGTDTQYF
NA NA TRBJ1-1 TRBV18 TGTGCCAGCACAGGACAGATGGCCACTGAAGCTTTCTTT CASTGQMATEAFF
NA few TRBJ2-7 TRBV4-1 TGCGCCAGCAGCCAAGGAACTCCCGATGAGCGGTACTTC CASSQGTPDERYF
NA NA TRBJ1-2 TRBV18 TGTGCCAGCTCTTACAGGGACGTACCAGGTGGTGGCTACACCTTC CASSYRDVPGGGYTF